This entry lists 17 T cell receptor beta chains sequenced from one sample in a study of identical twins. From the 5' RACE reads, TCRdb called clonotypes with MiXCR, one entry per CDR3 protein. This table holds around 1.7 million distinct CDR3 sequences, under 35% found once. The sample consisted of cord blood. These receptors all stem from a newborn girl in good health.

The chain combines TRBV21-1 with TRBJ2-7; the table calls TRBD2, which could not be checked here. TRBV21-1 is a listed pseudogene. CDR3 length: 14 residues. CDR3 sequence (DNA): TGTGCCAGCAGCGCCTCGGGACTAGCCTACGAGCAGTACTTC. It encodes CASSASGLAYEQYF.

The chain couples TRBV20-1 to TRBJ2-7; 10 positions agree with TRBD1. The V segment lost 5 bases and the J segment 0 bases; nucleotides outside the gene matches: 10. The germline gives CDR1 DFQATT, CDR2 SNEGSKA (reference sequence). The CDR3 extends over 16 amino acids. CDR3 DNA sequence: TGCAGTGCTCCCGGGACAGGGGTCCTAAGCTCCTACGAGCAGTACTTC. It is translated as CSAPGTGVLSSYEQYF.

V and J are TRBV6-1 and TRBJ2-7; D is possibly TRBD2 (6 bases). Germline CDR1 and CDR2: MNHNS and SASEGT. The CDR3 extends over 13 amino acids. V was cut by 1 base and J by 2 bases, with 6 bases left in between. CDR3 in DNA: TGTGCCAGCAGTGAAGGGGGGGCCTACGAGCAGTACTTC. Its protein product is CASSEGGAYEQYF.

This clonotype has more than one count but fewer than ten. This chain uses TRBV21-1 with TRBJ2-7. TRBV21-1 is recorded as a pseudogene. This CDR3 has 14 residues. CDR3 sequence reads: CASSPSVSSYEQYF. The CDR3 region has the DNA TGTGCCAGCAGTCCCAGCGTGAGCTCCTACGAGCAGTACTTC.

This clonotype has only a few counts. The rearrangement uses TRBV4-2 and TRBJ2-3; 12 nucleotides agree with TRBD2. J was trimmed by 2 bases and V by 6 bases; bases with no gene match: 6. This CDR3 spans 16 amino acids. Germline CDR1 reads LGHNA; CDR2 reads YNFKEQ. For the CDR3, the DNA is TGTGCCAGCAGACCCGGACTAGCGGGGATCACAGATACGCAGTATTTT. Encoded protein: CASRPGLAGITDTQYF.

This clonotype has a handful of counts. The gene calls are TRBV5-6 and TRBJ2-5; D is possibly TRBD1 (6 bases). CDR3 size: 14 residues. V was pared by 4 bases and J by 2 bases, with 12 bases between. Looked up from germline, CDR1 is SGHDT and CDR2 is YYEEEE. The CDR3 spells CASSIGTLQETQYF. In DNA, the CDR3 is TGTGCCAGCAGCATCGGGACACTTCAAGAGACCCAGTACTTC. The whole variable domain, filled in from reference TRBV5-6 and TRBJ2-5, reads DAGVTQSPTHLIKTRGQQVTLRCSPKSGHDTVSWYQQALGQGPQFIFQYYEEEERQRGNFPDRFSGHQFPNYSSELNVNALLLGDSALYLCASSIGTLQETQYFGPGTRLLVL.

This sequence joins TRBV3-1 and TRBJ2-1, with 8 bases identical to TRBD1. The DNA end is more similar to TRBJ2-7, so the J call may be wrong. The CDR3 runs to 15 residues. Germline V gene sequence: CDR1 LGHDT, CDR2 YNNKEL (reference sequence). The CDR3 protein is CASSRQGWSYNEQYF. The CDR3 region has the DNA TGTGCCAGCAGCCGACAGGGGTGGTCCTACAATGAGCAGTACTTC.

This clonotype was observed a handful of times. Possible read error: a much larger clone is one base away. The genes are TRBV28 and TRBJ1-1; 7 nucleotides line up with TRBD1. Germline assignment: CDR1 MDHEN and CDR2 SYDVKM. The CDR3 length is 12 residues. Trimming took 8 bases from V and 3 from J; bases not matched to a gene: 3. CDR3: CASGDRDTEAFF. DNA of the CDR3: TGTGCCAGCGGTGACAGGGACACTGAAGCTTTCTTT.

This clonotype was picked up a small number of times. The J gene is TRBJ2-7, the V gene TRBV18; D perhaps matches TRBD1 (5 bases). The CDR3 covers 13 residues. Deletions cut 3 bases from V and 2 bases from J, with 8 bases between. Germline V CDR1 and CDR2: KGHSH, LQKENI. CDR3 sequence reads: CASSPTTAYEQYF. The DNA of the CDR3 is TGTGCCAGCTCACCCACGACAGCCTACGAGCAGTACTTC.

This clonotype was detected a few times. This rearrangement joins TRBV20-1 to TRBJ2-7, with 7 bases aligning to TRBD2. Trimming at V came to 6 bases and at J to 4 bases, leaving 6 bases not matched to a gene. This CDR3 comprises 12 residues. From germline, CDR1 is DFQATT and CDR2 SNEGSKA (reference sequence). The DNA for the CDR3 is TGCAGTGCCCTTCGGGAGGATTACGAGCAGTACTTC. As protein: CSALREDYEQYF.

The chain links TRBV28 to TRBJ2-1; D gene unclear. The CDR3 has 15 residues. V lost 7 bases and J lost 0, with 13 bases in between. The germline gives CDR1 MDHEN, CDR2 SYDVKM. The CDR3 sequence is CASTLESSSYNEQFF. CDR3 bases: TGTGCCAGCACCTTGGAAAGCAGCTCCTACAATGAGCAGTTCTTC. Full variable domain (rest looked up from reference TRBV28 and TRBJ2-1): DVKVTQSSRYLVKRTGEKVFLECVQDMDHENMFWYRQDPGLGLRLIYFSYDVKMKEKGDIPEGYSVSREKKERFSLILESASTNQTSMYLCASTLESSSYNEQFFGPGTRLTVL.

This clonotype has ten or more counts. The chain recombines TRBV21-1 with TRBJ2-7. TRBV21-1 is described as a pseudogene. This CDR3 is built from 14 residues. DNA of the CDR3: TGTGCCAGCAGCAAAACGCCTAGCGGCTACGAGCAGTACTTC. Its translation: CASSKTPSGYEQYF.

This rearrangement joins TRBV20-1 to TRBJ2-4; D is unclear. The J call may be wrong; the DNA end is better matched by TRBJ2-7. Germline V gene data show CDR1 as DFQATT and CDR2 as SNEGSKA (reference sequence). The length of the CDR3 is 12 residues. DNA of the CDR3: TGCAGTGCCAGTCCCACAGACTACGAGCAGTACTTC. It is translated as CSASPTDYEQYF.

Concerning this clonotype itself: Since the CDR3 does not end with the conserved phenylalanine or tryptophan, this likely comes from a read error. The chain combines TRBV12-3 or TRBV12-4 with TRBJ2-3; 13 positions match TRBD2. Germline trimming cut 4 bases from V and 4 bases from J; bases unmatched to any gene: 11. The CDR3 consists of 18 residues. The CDR3 region is CASSSSGTSGMTPDTQYS. The CDR3, as DNA: TGTGCCAGCAGTTCTTCCGGGACTAGCGGGATGACCCCAGATACGCAGTATTCT.

This clonotype appeared a few times. V is TRBV24-1 and J is TRBJ2-3, with D possibly being TRBD1 or TRBD2 (6 bases each). Trimming removed 1 base at V and 8 bases at J, with 9 bases between. The CDR3 length is 13 residues. CDR1 and CDR2 from the germline V gene are KGHDR and SFDVKD. The CDR3 loop is CATSDLQGGTQYF. CDR3 DNA sequence: TGTGCCACCAGTGATTTACAGGGAGGTACGCAGTATTTT.

This clonotype was seen a handful of times. CDR3 loop: CATSDSTTVRNGYTF. CDR3 DNA sequence: TGTGCCACCAGTGATTCTACGACGGTAAGGAATGGCTACACCTTC. V is TRBV24-1 and J is TRBJ1-2, with D uncertain. The germline V gene has CDR1 KGHDR and CDR2 SFDVKD. V lost 2 bases and J 6 bases, leaving 15 bases between the germline ends. CDR3 length: 15 residues.

This rearrangement joins TRBV19 to TRBJ1-5, with D tentatively TRBD1 (6 bases). CDR1 and CDR2 from the germline V gene are LNHDA and SQIVND (reference sequence). The length of the CDR3 is 16 residues. Deletions cut 3 bases from V and 1 base from J, with 13 bases between. DNA of the CDR3: TGTGCCAGTAGTATCGGGGGGGCAGCAAGCAATCAGCCCCAGCATTTT. This translates into CASSIGGAASNQPQHF. Full variable domain (remainder filled in from reference TRBV19 and TRBJ1-5): DGGITQSPKYLFRKEGQNVTLSCEQNLNHDAMYWYRQDPGQGLRLIYYSQIVNDFQKGDIAEGYSVSREKKESFPLTVTSAQKNPTAFYLCASSIGGAASNQPQHFGDGTRLSIL.